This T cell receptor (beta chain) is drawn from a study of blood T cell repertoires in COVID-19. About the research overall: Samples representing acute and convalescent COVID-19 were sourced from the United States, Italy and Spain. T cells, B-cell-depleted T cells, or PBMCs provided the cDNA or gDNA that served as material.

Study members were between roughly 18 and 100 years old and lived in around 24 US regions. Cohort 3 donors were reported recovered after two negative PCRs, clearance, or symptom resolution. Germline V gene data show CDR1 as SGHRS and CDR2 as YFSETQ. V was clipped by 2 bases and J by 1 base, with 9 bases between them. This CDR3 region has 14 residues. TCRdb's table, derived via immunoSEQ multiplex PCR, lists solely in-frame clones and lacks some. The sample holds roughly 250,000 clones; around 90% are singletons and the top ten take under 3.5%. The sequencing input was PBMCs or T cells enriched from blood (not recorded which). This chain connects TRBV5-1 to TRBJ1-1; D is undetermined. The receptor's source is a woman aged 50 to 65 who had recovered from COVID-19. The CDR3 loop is CASSLQRGNTEAFF. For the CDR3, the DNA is TGCGCCAGCAGCTTACAGCGGGGGAACACTGAAGCTTTCTTT. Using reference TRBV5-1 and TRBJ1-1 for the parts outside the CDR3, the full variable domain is KAGVTQTPRYLIKTRGQQVTLSCSPISGHRSVSWYQQTPGQGLQFLFEYFSETQRNKGNFPGRFSGRQFSNSRSEMNVSTLELGDSALYLCASSLQRGNTEAFFGQGTRLTVV.